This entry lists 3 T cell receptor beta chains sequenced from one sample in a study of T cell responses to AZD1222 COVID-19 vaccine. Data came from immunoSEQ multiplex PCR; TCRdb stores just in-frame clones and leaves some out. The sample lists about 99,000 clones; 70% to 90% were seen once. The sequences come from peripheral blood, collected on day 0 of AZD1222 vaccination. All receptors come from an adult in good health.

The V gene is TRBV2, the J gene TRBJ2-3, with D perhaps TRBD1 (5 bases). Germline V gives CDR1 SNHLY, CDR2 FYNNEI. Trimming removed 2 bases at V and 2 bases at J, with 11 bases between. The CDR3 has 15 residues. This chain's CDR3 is CASSESKGFTDTQYF. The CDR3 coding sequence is TGTGCCAGCAGTGAATCCAAGGGGTTCACAGATACGCAGTATTTT.

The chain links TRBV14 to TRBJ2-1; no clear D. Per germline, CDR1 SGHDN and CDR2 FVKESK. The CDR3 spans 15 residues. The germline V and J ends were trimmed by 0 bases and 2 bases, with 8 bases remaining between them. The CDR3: CASSQESSTYNEQFF. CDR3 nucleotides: TGTGCCAGCAGCCAAGAGTCTTCGACCTACAATGAGCAGTTCTTC.

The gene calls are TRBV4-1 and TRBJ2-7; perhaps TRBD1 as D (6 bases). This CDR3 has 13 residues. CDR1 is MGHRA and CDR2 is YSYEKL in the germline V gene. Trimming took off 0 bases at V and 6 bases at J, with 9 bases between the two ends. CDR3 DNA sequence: TGCGCCAGCAGCCAAGATGGCAGGGGCGAGCAGTACTTC. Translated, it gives CASSQDGRGEQYF.